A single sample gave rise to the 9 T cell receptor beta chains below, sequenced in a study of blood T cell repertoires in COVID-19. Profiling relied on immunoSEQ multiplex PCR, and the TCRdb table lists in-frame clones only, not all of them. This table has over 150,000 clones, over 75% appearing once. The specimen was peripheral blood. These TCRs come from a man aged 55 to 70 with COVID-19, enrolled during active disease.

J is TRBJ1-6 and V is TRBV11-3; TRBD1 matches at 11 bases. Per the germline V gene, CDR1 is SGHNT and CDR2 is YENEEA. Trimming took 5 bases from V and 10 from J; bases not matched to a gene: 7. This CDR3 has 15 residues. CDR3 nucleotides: TGTGCCAGCAGCCGAGGGACAGGGGGACGCTCACCCCTCCACTTT. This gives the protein CASSRGTGGRSPLHF.

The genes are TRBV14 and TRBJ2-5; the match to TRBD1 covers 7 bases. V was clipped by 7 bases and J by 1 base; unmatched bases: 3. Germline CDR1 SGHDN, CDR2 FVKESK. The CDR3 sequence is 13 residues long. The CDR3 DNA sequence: TGTGCCAGCAACGGACAGGCCCAAGAGACCCAGTACTTC. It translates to CASNGQAQETQYF.

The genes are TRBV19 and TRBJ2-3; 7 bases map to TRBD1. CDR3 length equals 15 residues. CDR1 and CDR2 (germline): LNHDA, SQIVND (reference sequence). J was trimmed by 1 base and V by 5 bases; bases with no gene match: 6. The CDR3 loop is CASSVAGGRTDTQYF. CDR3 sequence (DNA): TGTGCCAGTAGTGTTGCAGGGGGTCGCACAGATACGCAGTATTTT.

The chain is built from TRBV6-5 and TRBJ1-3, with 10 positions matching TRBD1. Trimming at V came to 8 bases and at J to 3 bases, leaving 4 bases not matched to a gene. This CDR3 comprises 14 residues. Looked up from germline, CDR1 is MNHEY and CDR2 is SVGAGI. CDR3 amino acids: CASRDRGVGNTIYF. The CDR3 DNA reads TGTGCCAGCCGGGACAGGGGAGTTGGAAACACCATATATTTT.

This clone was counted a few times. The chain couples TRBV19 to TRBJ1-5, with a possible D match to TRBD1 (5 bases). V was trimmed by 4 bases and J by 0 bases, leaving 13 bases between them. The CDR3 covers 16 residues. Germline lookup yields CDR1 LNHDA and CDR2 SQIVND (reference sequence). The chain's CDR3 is CASSNQGQYSNQPQHF. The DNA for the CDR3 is TGTGCCAGTAGTAACCAGGGTCAATATAGCAATCAGCCCCAGCATTTT. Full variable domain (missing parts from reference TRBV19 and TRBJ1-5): DGGITQSPKYLFRKEGQNVTLSCEQNLNHDAMYWYRQDPGQGLRLIYYSQIVNDFQKGDIAEGYSVSREKKESFPLTVTSAQKNPTAFYLCASSNQGQYSNQPQHFGDGTRLSIL.

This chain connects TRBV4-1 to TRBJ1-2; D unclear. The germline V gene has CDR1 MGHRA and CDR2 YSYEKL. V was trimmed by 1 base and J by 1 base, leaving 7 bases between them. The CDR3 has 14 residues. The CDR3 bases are TGCGCCAGCAGCCAAGGACTCGATAACTATGGCTACACCTTC. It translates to CASSQGLDNYGYTF.

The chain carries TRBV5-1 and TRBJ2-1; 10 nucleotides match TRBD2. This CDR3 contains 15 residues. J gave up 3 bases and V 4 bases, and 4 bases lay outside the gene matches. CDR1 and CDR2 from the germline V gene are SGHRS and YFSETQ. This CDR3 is CASSNRTSGYNEQFF. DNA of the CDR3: TGCGCCAGCAGCAATAGGACTAGCGGCTACAATGAGCAGTTCTTC. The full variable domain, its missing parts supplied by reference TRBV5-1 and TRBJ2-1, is KAGVTQTPRYLIKTRGQQVTLSCSPISGHRSVSWYQQTPGQGLQFLFEYFSETQRNKGNFPGRFSGRQFSNSRSEMNVSTLELGDSALYLCASSNRTSGYNEQFFGPGTRLTVL.

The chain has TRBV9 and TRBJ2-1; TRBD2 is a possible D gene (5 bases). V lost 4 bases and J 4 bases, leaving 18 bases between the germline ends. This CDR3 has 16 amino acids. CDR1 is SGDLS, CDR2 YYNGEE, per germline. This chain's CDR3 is CASSSGGGPTYNEQFF. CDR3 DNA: TGTGCCAGCAGCTCAGGCGGAGGCCCTACATACAATGAGCAGTTCTTC.

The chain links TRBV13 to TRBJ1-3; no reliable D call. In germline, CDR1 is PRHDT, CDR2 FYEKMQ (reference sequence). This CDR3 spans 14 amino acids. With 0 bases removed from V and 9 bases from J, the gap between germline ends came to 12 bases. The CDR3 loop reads CASSLGSGTRTIYF. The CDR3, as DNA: TGTGCCAGCAGCTTAGGGTCAGGAACTCGCACCATATATTTT.